This TCR beta chain was captured by sequencing in a study of T cell changes during pregnancy in multiple sclerosis (dated by TCRdb to between 2017 and 2020). The study in broad terms: The study looked at changes in the T cell repertoire across pregnancy in women with multiple sclerosis.

The library was obtained by the immunoSEQ multiplex PCR assay. TCRdb carries this immuneACCESS record with in-frame sequences only. Its versions omit some clonotypes, under half of them owing to an unresolved V gene in the studies checked, with the rest unexplained. The sample table contains 45,000 to 60,000 clones; only one count was recorded for 75% to 95% of them. The ten biggest clones cover about 1% of the sample. Including the terminal cysteine and phenylalanine, the CDR3 comprises 14 residues. The only DNA kept is the CDR3, 42 bases in frame from the first base. V and J are trimmed by 3 bases and 8 bases, and the gene matches miss 6 bases of the junction. The germline V gene (reference sequence) yields SEHNR for CDR1 and FQNEAQ for CDR2. With regard to this clone: This clone's antigen is unknown. No base qualities exist here, and no much larger clone lies one base off it.

Sequenced here: peripheral blood, sampled after pregnancy. The TCR was taken from a female donor in good health, enrolled as a control in a pregnancy study. The chain is encoded by TRBV7-9 joined to TRBJ1-2; TRBD1 lines up with 10 middle nucleotides. The nucleotides read TGTGCCAGCAGCTTCAAGGACAGGGGGGAAGGCTACACCTTC. Translated, it reads CASSFKDRGEGYTF.